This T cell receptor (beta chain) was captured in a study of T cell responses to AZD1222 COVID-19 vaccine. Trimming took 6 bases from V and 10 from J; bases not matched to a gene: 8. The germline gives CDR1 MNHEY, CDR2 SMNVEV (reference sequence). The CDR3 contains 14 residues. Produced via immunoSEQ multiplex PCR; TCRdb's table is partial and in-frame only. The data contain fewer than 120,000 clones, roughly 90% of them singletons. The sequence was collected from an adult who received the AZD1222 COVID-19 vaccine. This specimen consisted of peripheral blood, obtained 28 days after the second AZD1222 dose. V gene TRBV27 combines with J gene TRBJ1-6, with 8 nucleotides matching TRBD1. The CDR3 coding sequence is TGTGCCAGCAGAATAACAGGGGGGGTATCACCCCTCCACTTT. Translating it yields CASRITGGVSPLHF.